This T cell receptor (beta chain) stems from a study of tumor-infiltrating lymphocytes in primary liver carcinoma (TCRdb year 2017). Describing the broader study: The five patients, three men and two women aged 30 to 69 years, had hepatocellular carcinoma (four) or combined HCC and intrahepatic cholangiocarcinoma (one). The five patients had tumors of stage T1-T3 N0M0, with maximum diameters ranging from about 4.2 to 10 cm. Samples yielded roughly 3.65 to 7.5 million productive TCRbeta reads; read depth did not differ significantly between tissue types. For each liver tumor, the study sampled five regions along with adjacent normal tissue and blood, and applied TCRbeta repertoire sequencing, expression microarrays and whole-exome sequencing. TCRbeta repertoire sequencing covered approximately 35 specimens from 5 patients: 25 tumor regions, 5 adjacent noncancerous liver tissues and 5 peripheral blood samples. The roughly 25 tumor region samples were profiled with Agilent mRNA microarrays so that TCRbeta repertoire diversity could be related to the local molecular phenotype. Reproducibility between technical replicate repertoires was high, with correlation coefficients above 0.95 and mean shared-clone rates approximately 0.91.

About this clonotype itself: This receptor's antigen is unknown. The conserved closing phenylalanine or tryptophan is absent in this CDR3, likely reflecting a read error.

Using a constant-region primer and ProtoScript II reverse transcriptase, TCRbeta-specific cDNA was reverse-transcribed from 400 to 550 ng total RNA. TCRbeta libraries were built with three nested multiplex PCR rounds, a slightly modified ARM-PCR procedure. Each of the first two PCR rounds ran for about 10 cycles using multiplex TRBV1-TRBV30 forward primers together with a Cbeta reverse primer. Sample barcodes and Illumina adapters were added in a final 25-cycle PCR with Deep VentR polymerase. Before sequencing, amplicons of 200-500 bp were gel-purified using a QIAquick gel extraction kit. TCRbeta amplicons were sequenced on an Illumina HiSeq 2500 with 250-bp paired-end reads. Under the source paper's analysis protocol: To recover full CDR3 sequences, reads were quality-trimmed using Trimmomatic v0.33 and paired reads were then merged using FLASH v1.2.11. V, D and J germline segments were assigned to the rearranged TCRbeta sequences by MiGEC v1.2.1b. Clonotype statistics and Shannon-Wiener diversity indices were computed with VDJtools v1.0.0. Except for diversity analysis, only the 250 most abundant clonotypes of each sample were used in subsequent analyses to reduce sampling bias. TCRdb trimmed public reads at Q25 via fastp, called clones via MiXCR and kept in-frame beta chains. Rows are unified per CDR3 protein, each entry keeping the most common DNA and genes. None of the V and J calls come from the authors' own analysis; TCRdb made them. The sample table holds about 43,000 distinct CDR3 sequences, of which around 70% were seen once. In total, the top ten clones hold 19% of the sample.

Ends included, the CDR3 has 14 residues. CDR3 DNA only is kept here, 42 bases in frame from base 1. CDR1 and CDR2 are read off the germline V gene as SQVTM and ANQGSEA. Deletion took 8 bases off V and 2 bases off J, with a span of 18 bases between the germline ends. The research as a whole found: Pairs of tumor regions showed greater repertoire overlap (mean about 36%) than tumor-adjacent pairs (17%) or tumor-blood pairs (roughly 15%), which is consistent with antigen-driven expansion. The top 250 clones accounted for a significantly greater share of the repertoire in tumors than in blood (p = 0.039). Since the samples were bulk and unsorted, there was no way to compare CD4+ and CD8+ T cell repertoires. With just a few patients in the study, the authors point out that the findings should be validated in a larger study. Just about 7.5-24% of top clones turned up in all five regions of a tumor, which suggests spatial heterogeneity among tumor-infiltrating T cells. Because sequencing covered only the TCR beta chain and unpaired alpha chains were not captured, true repertoire diversity is likely underestimated.

Without any cell sorting, total RNA and DNA were co-extracted from about 20-30 mg of bulk tissue using the AllPrep DNA/RNA mini kit. Between late 2015 and March 2016, a few patients in China with histopathologically diagnosed primary liver carcinoma had surgical resection. At the time of sampling, the patients were treatment-naive and had chronic HBV infection. Each tumor was sampled at five spatially separated regions: the tumor centre plus the superior, inferior, left-lateral and right-lateral poles. More than 80% viable tumor cells were found by histology in every tumor sample. Each fresh piece of tumor and adjacent tissue was cut in two, with one half stored in RNAlater at -80 degrees C and the other half sent for histology.

The chain joins TRBV29-1 to TRBJ2-5; TRBD1 is a possible D gene, resting on 6 matching bases. The sequence was collected from a man aged 40-49 years with primary liver carcinoma and hepatitis B virus infection. The source material was liver tumor tissue from sampling region 2. Sample cell subset or site, as interpreted from the label and publication: tumor region T2, inferior pole. The DNA sequence follows: TGCAGCTATAGGACAGCTTCGTTTCAAGAGACCCAGTACCTC. It translates as CSYRTASFQETQYL.